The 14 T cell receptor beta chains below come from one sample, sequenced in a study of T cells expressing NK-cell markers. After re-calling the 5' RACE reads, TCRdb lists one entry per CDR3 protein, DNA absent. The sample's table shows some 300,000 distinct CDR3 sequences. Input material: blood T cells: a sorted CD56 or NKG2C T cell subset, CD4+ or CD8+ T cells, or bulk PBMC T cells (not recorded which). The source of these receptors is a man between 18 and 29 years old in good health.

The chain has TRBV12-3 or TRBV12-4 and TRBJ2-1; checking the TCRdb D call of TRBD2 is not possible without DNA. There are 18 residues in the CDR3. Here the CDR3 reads CASSSQLNLAGADNEQFF.

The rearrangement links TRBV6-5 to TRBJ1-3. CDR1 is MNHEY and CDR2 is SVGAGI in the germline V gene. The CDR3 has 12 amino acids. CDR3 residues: CASMNSGNTIYF.

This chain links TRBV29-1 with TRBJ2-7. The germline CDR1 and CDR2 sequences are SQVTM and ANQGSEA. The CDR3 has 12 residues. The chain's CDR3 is CSVVAGIYEQYF.

The CDR3 is CASRWANTGELFF. V usage is TRBV12-3 or TRBV12-4 and J usage is TRBJ2-2. The CDR3 contains 13 residues.

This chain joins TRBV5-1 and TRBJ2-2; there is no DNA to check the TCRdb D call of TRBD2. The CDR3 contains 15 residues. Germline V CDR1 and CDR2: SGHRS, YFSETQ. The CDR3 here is CASSFSLPNTGELFF.

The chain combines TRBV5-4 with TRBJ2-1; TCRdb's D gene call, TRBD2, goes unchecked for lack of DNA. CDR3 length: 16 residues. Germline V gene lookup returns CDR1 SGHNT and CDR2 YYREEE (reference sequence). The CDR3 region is CASSHPGLAQYNEQFF.

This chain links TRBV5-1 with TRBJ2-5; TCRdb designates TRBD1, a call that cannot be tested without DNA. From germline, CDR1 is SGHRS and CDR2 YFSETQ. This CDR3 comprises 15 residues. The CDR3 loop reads CASRRSGSTLETQYF.

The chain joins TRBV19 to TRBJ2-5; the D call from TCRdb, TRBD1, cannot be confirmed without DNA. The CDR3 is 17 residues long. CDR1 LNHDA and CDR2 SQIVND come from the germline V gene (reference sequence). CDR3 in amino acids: CASTPRGGARKGETQYF.

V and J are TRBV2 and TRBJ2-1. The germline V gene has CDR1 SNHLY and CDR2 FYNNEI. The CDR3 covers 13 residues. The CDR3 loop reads CASSEGFPNEQFF.

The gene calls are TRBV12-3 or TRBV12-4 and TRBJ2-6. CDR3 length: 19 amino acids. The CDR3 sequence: CASSSILGWERAGANVLTF.

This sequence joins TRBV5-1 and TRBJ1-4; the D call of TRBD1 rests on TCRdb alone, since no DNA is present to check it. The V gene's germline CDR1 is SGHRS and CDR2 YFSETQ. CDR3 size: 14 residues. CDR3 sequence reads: CASSPDAGVEKLFF.

CDR3 sequence reads: CASGLGVPNEQFF. V gene TRBV12-3 or TRBV12-4 combines with J gene TRBJ2-1. This CDR3 has 13 amino acids.

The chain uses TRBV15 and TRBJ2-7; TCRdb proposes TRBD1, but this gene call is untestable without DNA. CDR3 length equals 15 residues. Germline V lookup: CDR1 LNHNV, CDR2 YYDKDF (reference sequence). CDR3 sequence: CATSTPQDISYEQYF.

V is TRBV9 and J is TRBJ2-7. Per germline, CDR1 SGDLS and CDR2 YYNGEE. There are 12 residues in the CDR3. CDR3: CASSLLGDEQYF.